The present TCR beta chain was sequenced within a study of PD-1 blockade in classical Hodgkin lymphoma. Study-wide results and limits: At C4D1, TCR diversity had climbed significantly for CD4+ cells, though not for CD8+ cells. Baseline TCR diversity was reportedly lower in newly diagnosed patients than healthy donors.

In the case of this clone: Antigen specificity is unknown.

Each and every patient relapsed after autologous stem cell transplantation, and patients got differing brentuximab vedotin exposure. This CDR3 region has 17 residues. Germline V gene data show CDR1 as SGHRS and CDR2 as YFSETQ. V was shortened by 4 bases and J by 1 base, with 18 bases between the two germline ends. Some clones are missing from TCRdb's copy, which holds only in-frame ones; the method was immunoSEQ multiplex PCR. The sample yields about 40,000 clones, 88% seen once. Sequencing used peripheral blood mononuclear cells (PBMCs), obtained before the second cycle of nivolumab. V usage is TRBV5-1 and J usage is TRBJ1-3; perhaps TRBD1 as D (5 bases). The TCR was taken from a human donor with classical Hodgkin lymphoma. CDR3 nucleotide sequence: TGCGCCAGCAGCCCCTGGGGAGGGGTGCGATCTGGAAACACCATATATTTT. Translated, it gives CASSPWGGVRSGNTIYF.